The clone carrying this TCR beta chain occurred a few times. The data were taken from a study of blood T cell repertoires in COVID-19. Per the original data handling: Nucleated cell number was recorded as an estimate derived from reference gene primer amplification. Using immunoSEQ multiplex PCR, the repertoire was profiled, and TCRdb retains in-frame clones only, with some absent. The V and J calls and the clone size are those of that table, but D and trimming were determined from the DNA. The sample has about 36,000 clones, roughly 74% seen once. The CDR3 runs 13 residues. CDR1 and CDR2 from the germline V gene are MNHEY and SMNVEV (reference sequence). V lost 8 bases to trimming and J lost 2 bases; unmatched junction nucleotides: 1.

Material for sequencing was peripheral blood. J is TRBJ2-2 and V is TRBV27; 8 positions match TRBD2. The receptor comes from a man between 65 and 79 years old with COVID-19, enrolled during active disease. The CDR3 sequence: CASRGGNTGELFF. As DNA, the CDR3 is TGTGCCAGCCGGGGGGGAAACACCGGGGAGCTGTTTTTT.